This T cell receptor beta chain was obtained from a study of tumor-infiltrating lymphocytes in localized non-small cell lung cancer. The wider study: From each patient, both tumor and uninvolved lung, non-adjacent to tumor, were sampled.

Germline V gene data show CDR1 as MNHEY and CDR2 as SMNVEV (reference sequence). This CDR3 is 15 amino acids long. The V and J ends lost 4 bases and 0 bases, in that order; junction bases with no gene match: 4. Assay used: immunoSEQ multiplex PCR; TCRdb lists only in-frame clones, some missing. The data show 15,000 to 20,000 clones, 65% to 80% seen once. Study-level results: IM1 and IM2 tumors showed no difference in T-cell fraction.

This clone has only one observation. Its antigen is not known. The sequencing sample was made of lung tumor tissue. The receptor was isolated from a human donor with non-small cell lung cancer. This chain joins TRBV27 and TRBJ2-3; TRBD2 agrees at 7 bases. DNA for the CDR3: TGTGCCAGCAGTTCGGGACTACCTAGCACAGATACGCAGTATTTT. Amino acid sequence: CASSSGLPSTDTQYF.